The 27 T cell receptor beta chains below all came from one sample that was sequenced in a study of T cell responses to AZD1222 COVID-19 vaccine. Clones were sequenced by immunoSEQ multiplex PCR, and TCRdb holds only the in-frame ones, with some missing. The sample records approximately 100,000 clones, roughly 89% being singletons. The sequencing here drew on peripheral blood, taken on day 0 of AZD1222 vaccination. The receptors here all came from an adult in good health.

The V and J genes are TRBV19 and TRBJ2-5; 8 bases are a match to TRBD1. V was pared by 4 bases and J by 6 bases, with 7 bases of the junction left unmatched. CDR1 is LNHDA and CDR2 is SQIVND in the germline V gene (reference sequence). This CDR3 is 14 amino acids long. This CDR3 is CASSTLGQGKTQYF. DNA for the CDR3: TGTGCCAGTAGTACCTTAGGACAGGGCAAGACCCAGTACTTC.

This clone was detected only once. Other DNA sequences in the same sample also yield this CDR3. The chain carries TRBV7-2 and TRBJ2-7; 8 nucleotides align to TRBD2. The ends lost 1 base at V and 2 bases at J; junction bases unmatched: 1. CDR1 and CDR2 from the germline V gene are SGHTA and FQGNSA. The length of the CDR3 is 14 residues. The CDR3 loop reads CASSLGRGAYEQYF. The CDR3 DNA reads TGTGCCAGCAGCTTAGGGCGGGGGGCCTACGAGCAGTACTTC.

This rearrangement joins TRBV5-1 to TRBJ1-1, with TRBD1 identical over 8 bases. The CDR3 spans 15 residues. Looked up from germline, CDR1 is SGHRS and CDR2 is YFSETQ. J lost 6 bases, V lost 0 bases, and 7 bases had no gene match. CDR3 nucleotide sequence: TGCGCCAGCAGCTTGGGCCAGGGGGCTAGGGCTGAAGCTTTCTTT. Amino acid sequence: CASSLGQGARAEAFF.

The rearrangement uses TRBV7-8 and TRBJ2-1; the D is unclear. This CDR3 contains 15 residues. Trimming left V 5 bases short and J 5 bases short, with 16 bases between. CDR1 and CDR2 from the germline V gene are SGHVS and FQNEAQ. The chain's CDR3 is CASSLPRLGDNEQFF. CDR3 coding DNA: TGTGCCAGCAGCCTCCCACGACTTGGAGACAATGAGCAGTTCTTC.

This clone has just one count. The chain combines TRBV7-9 with TRBJ1-1; D is possibly TRBD1 (6 bases). The CDR3 has 14 residues. CDR1 is SEHNR and CDR2 is FQNEAQ in the germline V gene (reference sequence). The V end was cut by 5 bases, the J end by 1 base, with 11 bases between. The CDR3 is CASSHRAENTEAFF. The CDR3 bases are TGTGCCAGCAGCCACAGGGCTGAGAACACTGAAGCTTTCTTT.

This chain connects TRBV28 to TRBJ1-4, with a possible D match to TRBD1 (6 bases). CDR3 size: 16 residues. Trimming removed 0 bases from V and 2 bases from J, with 10 bases in between. Germline CDR1 is MDHEN and CDR2 is SYDVKM. The CDR3 DNA reads as TGTGCCAGCAGTTTATGGGGGGGGCGTACTAATGAAAAACTGTTTTTT. This gives the protein CASSLWGGRTNEKLFF.

J is TRBJ2-1 and V is TRBV2; 8 positions agree with TRBD2. The trim removed 6 bases at V and 5 bases at J, leaving 3 bases unmatched. The CDR3 consists of 13 residues. CDR1 SNHLY and CDR2 FYNNEI come from the germline V gene. CDR3 sequence reads: CASRLAEDNEQFF. The CDR3 DNA is TGTGCCAGCAGACTAGCGGAAGACAATGAGCAGTTCTTC.

The V call is TRBV19, the J call TRBJ1-2; D call uncertain. Germline CDR1 and CDR2: LNHDA and SQIVND (reference sequence). The CDR3 covers 16 residues. Trimming removed 1 base at V and 8 bases at J, with 20 bases between. Written as DNA, the CDR3 is TGTGCCAGTAGTATAGGATCACAGCCCATGGATGGAGGCTACACCTTC. This encodes CASSIGSQPMDGGYTF.

V and J are TRBV5-1 and TRBJ2-2, with TRBD1 matching over 10 bases. The germline V gene encodes CDR1 SGHRS and CDR2 YFSETQ. This CDR3 has 15 amino acids. With V trimmed by 4 bases and J by 6 bases, 6 bases remained unmatched. The CDR3 DNA sequence: TGCGCCAGCAGCCCGAGGACAGGGGGAGCCGGGGAGCTGTTTTTT. This encodes CASSPRTGGAGELFF. The full variable domain, in which reference TRBV5-1 and TRBJ2-2 provide the parts outside the CDR3, is KAGVTQTPRYLIKTRGQQVTLSCSPISGHRSVSWYQQTPGQGLQFLFEYFSETQRNKGNFPGRFSGRQFSNSRSEMNVSTLELGDSALYLCASSPRTGGAGELFFGEGSRLTVL.

This clone was recorded only once. The chain is built from TRBV23-1 and TRBJ1-3, with D possibly matching TRBD1 (6 bases). TRBV23-1 is an ORF; its function is uncertain. The CDR3 consists of 16 residues. The V gene lost 2 bases and the J gene lost 0 bases, with 11 bases spanning the gap. The CDR3 coding sequence is TGCGCCAGCAGTCAACCAACAGGGAGCTCTGGAAACACCATATATTTT. Encoded protein: CASSQPTGSSGNTIYF.

The sample holds one count of this clone. The chain carries TRBV14 and TRBJ1-1, with D hard to call. The germline V gene has CDR1 SGHDN and CDR2 FVKESK. The CDR3 totals 14 residues. Trimming pared 3 bases from V and 3 bases from J, leaving 11 bases between. CDR3 DNA: TGTGCCAGCAGCCAGGGCGCCCGGGACACTGAAGCTTTCTTT. Translated, it gives CASSQGARDTEAFF.

The gene calls are TRBV30 and TRBJ2-5; 8 positions agree with TRBD1. V lost 0 bases, J lost 5 bases, and 8 bases stayed unmatched. CDR3 length equals 15 residues. Germline CDR1 and CDR2: GTSNPN and SVGIG (reference sequence). The CDR3 nucleotides read TGTGCCTGGAGTGTTGGGCAGGGGGCTAGGGAGACCCAGTACTTC. Amino acid sequence: CAWSVGQGARETQYF. Supplemented by reference TRBV30 and TRBJ2-5, the full variable domain reads SQTIHQWPATLVQPVGSPLSLECTVEGTSNPNLYWYRQAAGRGLQLLFYSVGIGQISSEVPQNLSASRPQDRQFILSSKKLLLSDSGFYLCAWSVGQGARETQYFGPGTRLLVL.

The CDR3 is CASSLAGGEMGTYNEQFF. CDR3 bases: TGTGCCAGCAGCTTAGCTGGGGGGGAAATGGGGACCTACAATGAGCAGTTCTTC. This chain joins TRBV7-3 and TRBJ2-1; TRBD2 matches 7 bases. The junction had 12 bases not matched to a gene; V was cut back by 2 bases and J by 2 bases. The CDR3 spans 18 residues. Per the germline V gene, CDR1 is SGHTA and CDR2 is FQGTGA.

The chain recombines TRBV2 with TRBJ2-7, with TRBD1 as a possible D gene (5 bases). Germline CDR1 is SNHLY and CDR2 is FYNNEI. V was trimmed by 1 base and J by 3 bases, leaving 10 bases between them. CDR3 length equals 14 residues. In nucleotides, the CDR3 is TGTGCCAGCAGTGAAGGGACAACGGTCTACGAGCAGTACTTC. Its translation: CASSEGTTVYEQYF.

The chain links TRBV28 to TRBJ2-7; D remains ambiguous. V dropped 5 bases and J dropped 6 bases, with 14 bases sitting between them. The germline CDR1 and CDR2 sequences are MDHEN and SYDVKM. This CDR3 has 13 amino acids. The CDR3 sequence: CASSADAETEQYF. The CDR3 DNA reads TGTGCCAGCAGTGCGGACGCCGAAACCGAGCAGTACTTC.

J is TRBJ2-7 and V is TRBV5-1; 7 nucleotides match TRBD2. Germline CDR1 is SGHRS and CDR2 is YFSETQ. V shed 0 bases and J 7 bases; nucleotides not matched to a gene: 4. There are 13 residues in the CDR3. Here the CDR3 reads CASSLAPGGEQYF. The CDR3, as DNA: TGCGCCAGCAGCTTGGCCCCCGGGGGGGAGCAGTACTTC.

This sequence joins TRBV28 and TRBJ2-1, with D maybe TRBD2 (5 bases). There are 14 residues in the CDR3. V shed 7 bases and J shed 4 bases, with 14 bases lying between them. Germline CDR1 and CDR2: MDHEN and SYDVKM. Here the CDR3 DNA reads TGTGCCAGCAAGAGGGCAGGCAAATACAATGAGCAGTTCTTC. It is translated as CASKRAGKYNEQFF. The full variable domain, completed using reference TRBV28 and TRBJ2-1, is DVKVTQSSRYLVKRTGEKVFLECVQDMDHENMFWYRQDPGLGLRLIYFSYDVKMKEKGDIPEGYSVSREKKERFSLILESASTNQTSMYLCASKRAGKYNEQFFGPGTRLTVL.

This chain links TRBV5-1 with TRBJ1-1; TRBD1 agrees at 9 bases. The CDR3 has 14 amino acids. Germline V lookup: CDR1 SGHRS, CDR2 YFSETQ. V was clipped by 7 bases and J by 4 bases; unmatched bases: 8. CDR3 region: CASELGTGITEAFF. In DNA form, the CDR3 reads TGCGCCAGCGAACTCGGGACAGGGATCACTGAAGCTTTCTTT.

The chain recombines TRBV6-2 or TRBV6-3 with TRBJ1-6; 9 positions match TRBD1. V shed 2 bases and J 9 bases; nucleotides not matched to a gene: 8. This CDR3 is 16 amino acids long. Per germline, CDR1 MNHEY and CDR2 SVGEGT. As DNA, the CDR3 is TGTGCCAGCAGTTACCAAACCGGGACAGGGACTTCACCCCTCCACTTT. Its translation is CASSYQTGTGTSPLHF.

The table lists this clone with a few counts. The same CDR3 can be traced to other DNA sequences in this sample. The chain uses TRBV5-1 and TRBJ2-5, with D perhaps TRBD1 or TRBD2 (5 bases each). The CDR3 extends over 14 amino acids. Germline V gene data show CDR1 as SGHRS and CDR2 as YFSETQ. V lost 0 bases and J lost 4, with 10 bases in between. The CDR3 region has the DNA TGCGCCAGCAGCTTGGACGCCGGGACAGAGACCCAGTACTTC. Translation: CASSLDAGTETQYF.

The chain is built from TRBV6-2 or TRBV6-3 and TRBJ2-5, with 7 bases fitting TRBD2. The V segment lost 2 bases and the J segment 4 bases; nucleotides outside the gene matches: 13. The CDR3 consists of 17 residues. Germline-derived CDR1 and CDR2 are MNHEY and SVGEGT. CDR3 protein: CASSYGLAASFGETQYF. CDR3 in DNA: TGTGCCAGCAGTTACGGGCTAGCGGCAAGTTTTGGAGAGACCCAGTACTTC.

Of note for this clone: The germline gene is not matched at one end of the junction; a read error may be the cause. V usage is TRBV7-7 and J usage is TRBJ2-2, with D perhaps TRBD2 (6 bases). The CDR3 consists of 15 residues. The V gene's germline CDR1 is SSHAT and CDR2 FNYEAQ (reference sequence). DNA for the CDR3: TGTGCTAGCAGCCGCGGGACTGCTAACACCGGGGAGCTGTTTTTT. As protein: CASSRGTANTGELFF.

The CDR3 sequence is CASSIRGLGGGEQFF. CDR3 coding DNA: TGTGCCAGTAGTATACGGGGACTAGGGGGCGGGGAGCAGTTCTTC. This sequence joins TRBV19 and TRBJ2-1; a possible D gene is TRBD2 (8 bases). This CDR3 is 15 amino acids long. Germline V gene sequence: CDR1 LNHDA, CDR2 SQIVND (reference sequence). V was cut by 2 bases and J by 10 bases, with 18 bases left in between.

The CDR3 here is CASSYSWDSGNTIYF. The CDR3, as DNA: TGTGCCAGCAGTTACTCGTGGGATTCTGGAAACACCATATATTTT. This sequence joins TRBV6-5 and TRBJ1-3; the D is unclear. The CDR3 extends over 15 amino acids. Trimming removed 0 bases from V and 1 base from J, with 7 bases in between. The germline V gene has CDR1 MNHEY and CDR2 SVGAGI.

This sequence joins TRBV7-2 and TRBJ2-3; TRBD1 matches 12 bases. The CDR3 runs to 15 residues. V gave up 6 bases and J gave up 5 bases; unmatched junction bases: 6. The germline gives CDR1 SGHTA, CDR2 FQGNSA. CDR3 amino acids: CASRRDRGRGDTQYF. The CDR3 DNA follows: TGTGCCAGCAGACGGGACAGGGGGCGTGGAGATACGCAGTATTTT.

The J gene is TRBJ2-3, the V gene TRBV27; 8 nucleotides match TRBD2. The ends lost 3 bases at V and 5 bases at J; junction bases unmatched: 4. The CDR3 is made up of 14 amino acids. From germline, CDR1 is MNHEY and CDR2 SMNVEV (reference sequence). As DNA, the CDR3 is TGTGCCAGCAGTTTCACCGGGACTAGAGATACGCAGTATTTT. It translates to CASSFTGTRDTQYF.

This clone occurred a few times. The rearrangement links TRBV19 to TRBJ1-2, with D possibly matching TRBD1 (5 bases). Trimming pared 6 bases from V and 4 bases from J, leaving 15 bases between. Germline V CDR1 and CDR2: LNHDA, SQIVND (reference sequence). CDR3 length: 14 residues. This CDR3 is CASRSGGTRYGYTF. CDR3 DNA sequence: TGTGCCAGTAGATCTGGGGGGACCCGCTATGGCTACACCTTC.